This is a list of T cell receptor beta chains from one sample in a study of early T cells in non-severe SARS-CoV-2 infection. TCRdb used MiXCR to reprocess the 5' RACE reads, holding one entry per CDR3 protein. The sample lists 70,000 to 85,000 distinct CDR3 sequences, about an eighth seen once, with approximately 2.4% in the top ten. Input material: whole blood. The receptors derive from an adult who was a healthcare worker with PCR-confirmed SARS-CoV-2 infection or an uninfected control (not recorded which). Both conserved end residues are part of each CDR3. A D gene is named only where the DNA matches it firmly.

d_call,j_call,v_call,cdr3_aa
-,TRBJ2-4,TRBV5-1,CASSLGGPKNIQYF
-,TRBJ1-5,TRBV7-2,CASSLGETGPGAQHF
TRBD1,TRBJ2-2,TRBV20-1,CSALGQGAFGTGELFF
TRBD2,TRBJ2-1,TRBV6-6,CASSYSGLAGIYNEQFF
-,TRBJ1-1,TRBV29-1,CSVGRGNTEAFF
-,TRBJ2-1,TRBV12-5,CASGLAKVSRAEQFF
-,TRBJ1-3,TRBV12-3/TRBV12-4,CASSPRGDSGNTIYF
-,TRBJ1-4,TRBV18,CASSPPSAGLKEKLFF
TRBD2,TRBJ2-1,TRBV7-8,CASSLVILAGGHEQFF
-,TRBJ1-2,TRBV20-1,CSAAKQGSIGYTF
-,TRBJ2-5,TRBV12-3/TRBV12-4,CASVGGGETQYF
-,TRBJ2-4,TRBV24-1,CATRIGIRVEENIQYF
-,TRBJ2-1,TRBV12-3/TRBV12-4,CASSFRRDSPNEQFF
-,TRBJ2-7,TRBV7-6,CASSLPGHYEQYF
TRBD1,TRBJ2-7,TRBV11-2,CASSLEWVTGTTYEQYF
-,TRBJ1-1,TRBV2,CAGGTNPNTEAFF
-,TRBJ1-1,TRBV6-5,CASSYSLAGVEAFF
-,TRBJ1-2,TRBV13,CASSFTYEEPIPTGGYTF
-,TRBJ2-7,TRBV6-1,CASSEGAAGSLPYEQYF
-,TRBJ2-7,TRBV20-1,CSARSQLEQYF
TRBD1,TRBJ2-1,TRBV27,CASRAQGAIGNEQFF
TRBD1,TRBJ1-1,TRBV20-1,CSARGGQGREAFF
-,TRBJ1-1,TRBV3-1,CASSQVGENTEAFF
-,TRBJ1-1,TRBV2,CASRVGHQNTEAFF
TRBD1,TRBJ1-1,TRBV11-2,CASSLVGQGNTEAFF
-,TRBJ2-6,TRBV2,CASRQGFSGANVLTF
-,TRBJ2-3,TRBV20-1,CSARVIGTDTQYF
-,TRBJ2-1,TRBV29-1,CSVLKGSFTYNEQFF
TRBD1,TRBJ2-3,TRBV25-1,CASSRQGAYTQYF
TRBD1,TRBJ2-3,TRBV6-5,CASRAYWGQGTDTQYF
-,TRBJ2-2,TRBV5-1,CASSFSMLPTTGELFF
-,TRBJ2-5,TRBV7-9,CASSRRPQETQYF
-,TRBJ1-4,TRBV5-4,CASSLAADEKLFF
TRBD2,TRBJ2-2,TRBV29-1,CSGSGLAGHTGELFF
-,TRBJ2-1,TRBV7-9,CASSLLSSTYNEQFF
-,TRBJ2-2,TRBV11-2,CASSLIGNTGELFF
-,TRBJ2-4,TRBV6-2/TRBV6-3,CASKRASVDIQYF
-,TRBJ2-1,TRBV7-8,CAGDNEQFF
TRBD2,TRBJ2-1,TRBV9,CASSVGTNSLAGDNEQFF
-,TRBJ2-1,TRBV28,CASSLWSGPENNEQFF